This entry is about one TCR beta chain. Its specificity is unknown. Assay used: immunoSEQ multiplex PCR; TCRdb lists only in-frame clones, some missing. The sample lists 15,000 to 20,000 clones, more than 70% seen once, with about 14% in the top ten. Second-dose recipients at about 4 or about 12 weeks were treated as one pooled group. The data were obtained in a study of T cell responses to AZD1222 COVID-19 vaccine. Overall study results and limits: Spike-wide vaccine-associated CD4 TCRs dominated at 160-218 and 743-854. The donor cohort was predominantly white British with a female majority, and clonal diversity may have been underestimated.

This CDR3 comprises 16 residues. The ends lost 2 bases at V and 5 bases at J; junction bases unmatched: 8. Germline lookup yields CDR1 PRHDT and CDR2 FYEKMQ (reference sequence). The TCR sequence derives from an adult who received the AZD1222 COVID-19 vaccine. V gene TRBV13 combines with J gene TRBJ2-5, with 10 bases fitting TRBD1. Sequences were derived from peripheral blood, sampled 28 days after the second AZD1222 dose. CDR3: CASSLMRQGAGETQYF. As DNA, the CDR3 is TGTGCCAGCAGCTTAATGAGACAGGGGGCCGGTGAGACCCAGTACTTC.